The 18 T cell receptor beta chains below all came from one sample that was sequenced in a study of regulatory dendritic cells for organ transplantation. Data came from immunoSEQ multiplex PCR; TCRdb stores just in-frame clones and leaves some out. The sample holds roughly 12,000 clones; about 80% are singletons and the top ten take approximately 0.63%. CFSE-labeled sorted T cells met regulatory or mature dendritic cells for over 4 days. Their cognate antigens are unknown. Sequencing was carried out using naive CD4+ T cells from blood cultured with regulatory dendritic cells. Regarding subset: CD45RA+ naive T cells. All receptors derive from a human donor in good health.

The chain is built from TRBV7-2 and TRBJ2-1; 7 bases are shared with TRBD1. The junction had 6 bases not matched to a gene; V was cut back by 3 bases and J by 7 bases. CDR1 is SGHTA and CDR2 is FQGNSA in the germline V gene. The CDR3 is made up of 14 amino acids. CDR3 sequence: CASSFRQGGNEQFF. CDR3 sequence (DNA): TGTGCCAGCAGCTTCAGACAGGGTGGGAATGAGCAGTTCTTC. Using reference TRBV7-2 and TRBJ2-1 for the parts outside the CDR3, the full variable domain is GAGVSQSPSNKVTEKGKDVELRCDPISGHTALYWYRQSLGQGLEFLIYFQGNSAPDKSGLPSDRFSAERTGGSVSTLTIQRTQQEDSAVYLCASSFRQGGNEQFFGPGTRLTVL.

V gene TRBV6-5 combines with J gene TRBJ2-1, with 9 bases lining up with TRBD1. The CDR3 covers 15 residues. Germline V gene data show CDR1 as MNHEY and CDR2 as SVGAGI. The trim removed 4 bases at V and 6 bases at J, leaving 7 bases unmatched. CDR3 DNA sequence: TGTGCCAGCAGTTTCTCACAGGGGGCGGCCAATGAGCAGTTCTTC. Residues: CASSFSQGAANEQFF.

The rearrangement uses TRBV14 and TRBJ1-1, with TRBD1 matching 7 bases. V dropped 4 bases and J dropped 4; count of bases not matched to a gene: 12. CDR1 and CDR2 from the germline V gene are SGHDN and FVKESK. The CDR3 extends over 16 amino acids. CDR3 sequence: CASSREGAFGGTEAFF. The CDR3 DNA reads as TGTGCCAGCAGCCGCGAGGGGGCGTTTGGGGGCACTGAAGCTTTCTTT. Full variable domain (missing parts from reference TRBV14 and TRBJ1-1): EAGVTQFPSHSVIEKGQTVTLRCDPISGHDNLYWYRRVMGKEIKFLLHFVKESKQDESGMPNNRFLAERTGGTYSTLKVQPAELEDSGVYFCASSREGAFGGTEAFFGQGTRLTVV.

The V gene is TRBV9, the J gene TRBJ2-7; 7 nucleotides match TRBD1. Looked up from germline, CDR1 is SGDLS and CDR2 is YYNGEE. The V segment lost 2 bases and the J segment 0 bases; nucleotides outside the gene matches: 5. The CDR3 runs 15 residues. CDR3 amino acids: CASSVAGTASYEQYF. CDR3 in DNA: TGTGCCAGCAGCGTTGCCGGGACAGCCTCCTACGAGCAGTACTTC.

The chain joins TRBV11-2 to TRBJ2-5; 10 bases fit TRBD2. With V trimmed by 6 bases and J by 2 bases, 6 bases remained unmatched. The length of the CDR3 is 15 residues. CDR1 and CDR2 (germline): SGHAT, FQNNGV. CDR3 DNA: TGTGCCAGCAGACGCGGACTAGCGGTACAAGAGACCCAGTACTTC. It translates to CASRRGLAVQETQYF. The variable domain in full, completed from reference TRBV11-2 and TRBJ2-5, reads EAGVAQSPRYKIIEKRQSVAFWCNPISGHATLYWYQQILGQGPKLLIQFQNNGVVDDSQLPKDRFSAERLKGVDSTLKIQPAKLEDSAVYLCASRRGLAVQETQYFGPGTRLLVL.

The CDR3 sequence is CASSQLGTGSNEQYF. The CDR3 coding sequence is TGTGCCAGCTCACAGCTTGGGACAGGGAGCAACGAGCAGTACTTC. V is TRBV18 and J is TRBJ2-7, with 9 bases aligning to TRBD1. The CDR3 length is 15 residues. In germline, CDR1 is KGHSH, CDR2 LQKENI. V shed 4 bases, J shed 5 bases, and the junction held 9 bases outside the gene matches.

J is TRBJ1-5 and V is TRBV27; D remains unclear. This CDR3 has 15 residues. The V gene lost 7 bases and the J gene lost 1 base, with 14 bases spanning the gap. Germline V gene data show CDR1 as MNHEY and CDR2 as SMNVEV (reference sequence). CDR3 bases: TGTGCCAGCACCAAAAAGCCGGGGAGCAATCAGCCCCAGCATTTT. This gives the protein CASTKKPGSNQPQHF.

The chain carries TRBV5-4 and TRBJ2-7, with TRBD2 identical over 10 bases. The germline CDR1 and CDR2 sequences are SGHNT and YYREEE (reference sequence). J lost 3 bases, V lost 4 bases, and 16 bases had no gene match. The CDR3 consists of 18 residues. The CDR3 DNA follows: TGTGCCAGCAGCCCCCCCAGCGGGGGGGCCGGTCCGGGCTACGAGCAGTACTTC. Its protein is CASSPPSGGAGPGYEQYF. Full variable domain (missing parts from reference TRBV5-4 and TRBJ2-7): ETGVTQSPTHLIKTRGQQVTLRCSSQSGHNTVSWYQQALGQGPQFIFQYYREEENGRGNFPPRFSGLQFPNYSSELNVNALELDDSALYLCASSPPSGGAGPGYEQYFGPGTRLTVT.

The J gene is TRBJ1-2, the V gene TRBV5-1, with a possible D match to TRBD1 (5 bases). The CDR3 spans 14 residues. Germline V gives CDR1 SGHRS, CDR2 YFSETQ. The V end was cut by 4 bases, the J end by 0 bases, with 10 bases between. The CDR3 nucleotides read TGCGCCAGCAGCCTGCAGGGTTCTAACTATGGCTACACCTTC. This translates into CASSLQGSNYGYTF.

In this sample, this clone turned up a few times. This chain joins TRBV7-2 and TRBJ2-5; 7 nucleotides line up with TRBD1. Germline lookup yields CDR1 SGHTA and CDR2 FQGNSA. Trimming at V came to 3 bases and at J to 5 bases, leaving 3 bases not matched to a gene. The CDR3 totals 13 residues. The CDR3 sequence: CASSLDRLETQYF. CDR3 in DNA: TGTGCCAGCAGCTTGGACAGGCTCGAGACCCAGTACTTC.

This clone occurred a few times. The V call is TRBV5-1, the J call TRBJ2-2; D gene uncertain. V lost 2 bases and J lost 0, with 11 bases in between. The CDR3 sequence is 16 residues long. CDR1 is SGHRS and CDR2 is YFSETQ in the germline V gene. In nucleotides, the CDR3 is TGCGCCAGCAGCTTAGCTGTGGCGGCGAACACCGGGGAGCTGTTTTTT. This sequence encodes CASSLAVAANTGELFF. The variable domain in full, completed from reference TRBV5-1 and TRBJ2-2, reads KAGVTQTPRYLIKTRGQQVTLSCSPISGHRSVSWYQQTPGQGLQFLFEYFSETQRNKGNFPGRFSGRQFSNSRSEMNVSTLELGDSALYLCASSLAVAANTGELFFGEGSRLTVL.

The chain uses TRBV9 and TRBJ2-1; D unresolved. Germline CDR1 SGDLS, CDR2 YYNGEE. Trimming cost V 1 base and J 4 bases, with 12 bases left between them. The CDR3 sequence is 15 residues long. This chain's CDR3 is CASSVRQVGYNEQFF. The CDR3 coding sequence is TGTGCCAGCAGCGTACGGCAGGTGGGTTACAATGAGCAGTTCTTC.

The V call is TRBV11-2, the J call TRBJ2-3, with 8 bases identical to TRBD1. J lost 3 bases, V lost 1 base, and 6 bases had no gene match. Germline V gene sequence: CDR1 SGHAT, CDR2 FQNNGV. The CDR3 consists of 16 residues. CDR3 sequence reads: CASSLGTGSSTDTQYF. In DNA form, the CDR3 reads TGTGCCAGCAGCTTAGGGACAGGGAGTTCTACAGATACGCAGTATTTT.

The chain is built from TRBV27 and TRBJ1-2; 8 positions match TRBD1. This CDR3 has 17 residues. The V segment lost 6 bases and the J segment 2 bases; nucleotides outside the gene matches: 14. Germline lookup yields CDR1 MNHEY and CDR2 SMNVEV (reference sequence). The CDR3 DNA is TGTGCCAGCAGCCATATTTCCCGGGACAGGCGGAACTATGGCTACACCTTC. This sequence encodes CASSHISRDRRNYGYTF.

The chain is built from TRBV29-1 and TRBJ2-7, with D maybe TRBD1 (6 bases). The CDR3 runs 12 residues. The germline CDR1 and CDR2 sequences are SQVTM and ANQGSEA. Trimming removed 7 bases at V and 1 base at J, with 11 bases between. Written as DNA, the CDR3 is TGCAGCGCTACAGGGACATCCTACGAGCAGTACTTC. It translates to CSATGTSYEQYF.

The gene calls are TRBV5-8 and TRBJ2-3; D may be TRBD2 (6 bases). CDR3 length: 15 residues. V was cut by 0 bases and J by 0 bases, with 8 bases left in between. Per germline, CDR1 SGHTS and CDR2 YDEGEE. CDR3 nucleotides: TGTGCCAGCAGCTTGGCCGGGACTAGCACAGATACGCAGTATTTT. It specifies CASSLAGTSTDTQYF.

The chain has TRBV4-1 and TRBJ1-5; 7 bases fit TRBD1. Germline CDR1 is MGHRA and CDR2 is YSYEKL. V trimming: 0 bases; J trimming: 7 bases; junction bases outside the gene matches: 6. The CDR3 is 15 amino acids. The DNA of the CDR3 is TGCGCCAGCAGCCAAGATAACAGGGGTAACCAGCCCCAGCATTTT. Protein product: CASSQDNRGNQPQHF.

This chain joins TRBV27 and TRBJ2-3; 7 nucleotides match TRBD1. Germline CDR1 MNHEY, CDR2 SMNVEV (reference sequence). The CDR3 extends over 16 amino acids. V dropped 5 bases and J dropped 1; count of bases not matched to a gene: 9. CDR3 residues: CASSLQGNRGTDTQYF. The CDR3 DNA is TGTGCCAGCAGTCTACAGGGGAATCGGGGCACAGATACGCAGTATTTT.